One and the same sample provided the 2 T cell receptor beta chains below, sequenced in a study of shared clonotypes between healthy human individuals. Sequencing was performed with immunoSEQ multiplex PCR; in TCRdb, only in-frame clones are kept and a portion is missing. The sample consists of roughly 2.2 million clones, about 90% of them appearing once. Sequencing used naive CD4+ T cells from PBMCs. Subset: CD45RA+ positively selected. The source of these receptors is a man aged 18-30 years in good health. Some clones in this sample may be carry-over from other donors' samples.

The CDR3 coding sequence is TGTGCCAGCAGCGATCCCTCCAGGGGCAAAAACATTCAGTACTTC. This gives the protein CASSDPSRGKNIQYF. The V gene is TRBV7-8, the J gene TRBJ2-4, with TRBD1 as a possible D gene (6 bases). V was shortened by 5 bases and J by 3 bases, with 14 bases between the two germline ends. The V gene's germline CDR1 is SGHVS and CDR2 FQNEAQ. The CDR3 runs 15 residues.

The V gene is TRBV10-3, the J gene TRBJ2-1; TRBD2 matches at 15 bases. This CDR3 is built from 16 residues. V trimming: 6 bases; J trimming: 9 bases; junction bases outside the gene matches: 9. Looked up from germline, CDR1 is ENHRY and CDR2 is SYGVKD. For the CDR3, the DNA is TGTGCCATCAGAGAGGGACTAGCGGGAGGTCGCGGTGAGCAGTTCTTC. This gives the protein CAIREGLAGGRGEQFF.